The 13 T cell receptor beta chains below all came from one sample that was sequenced in a study of preoperative IRX-2 immunotherapy in early breast cancer. Treatment defined: preoperative locoregional IRX-2 cytokine immunotherapy. The protocol was immunoSEQ multiplex PCR, while the TCRdb copy is restricted to in-frame clones and leaves out a portion. The sample yields tens of thousands of clones, roughly 96% seen once. This material was acquired from a patient treated with IRX-2 immunotherapy. The receptors were gathered from a human donor with breast cancer.

This chain links TRBV7-3 with TRBJ2-7; 9 nucleotides agree with TRBD2. Germline V gene lookup returns CDR1 SGHTA and CDR2 FQGTGA. V dropped 2 bases and J dropped 3; count of bases not matched to a gene: 5. The CDR3 covers 15 residues. CDR3 sequence: CASSLGLAPVYEQYF. The CDR3 region has the DNA TGTGCCAGCAGCTTAGGACTAGCGCCAGTCTACGAGCAGTACTTC.

The rearrangement joins TRBV6-6 to TRBJ1-5, with TRBD1 as a possible D gene (6 bases). The CDR3 is 15 residues long. Looked up from germline, CDR1 is MNHNY and CDR2 is SVGAGI (reference sequence). The germline V and J ends were trimmed by 6 bases and 0 bases, with 12 bases remaining between them. CDR3 DNA: TGTGCCAGCAGCCGCCAGGGGAATAGCAATCAGCCCCAGCATTTT. It codes for CASSRQGNSNQPQHF.

This chain uses TRBV13 with TRBJ2-3; the D is unclear. The germline V and J ends were trimmed by 0 bases and 6 bases, with 4 bases remaining between them. The CDR3 extends over 12 amino acids. Germline V CDR1 and CDR2: PRHDT, FYEKMQ (reference sequence). In DNA form, the CDR3 reads TGTGCCAGCAGCTTAGGAGCTGATACGCAGTATTTT. This encodes CASSLGADTQYF.

The chain is built from TRBV28 and TRBJ2-2; a possible D gene is TRBD1 (6 bases). This CDR3 has 15 residues. Trimming removed 6 bases from V and 1 base from J, with 12 bases in between. Germline loops: CDR1 MDHEN, CDR2 SYDVKM. The CDR3 sequence is CASRHRAGNTGELFF. The CDR3 DNA sequence: TGTGCCAGCAGGCACAGGGCAGGGAACACCGGGGAGCTGTTTTTT.

J is TRBJ2-6 and V is TRBV7-2, with 8 bases that match TRBD1. The CDR3 runs 17 residues. V trimming: 5 bases; J trimming: 2 bases; junction bases outside the gene matches: 8. In germline, CDR1 is SGHTA, CDR2 FQGNSA. The chain's CDR3 is CASSQTGTGAGANVLTF. CDR3 sequence (DNA): TGTGCCAGCAGCCAAACAGGGACAGGCGCTGGGGCCAACGTCCTGACTTTC.

The chain is built from TRBV7-8 and TRBJ2-3, with no clear D. Trimming removed 5 bases from V and 0 bases from J, with 9 bases in between. Per germline, CDR1 SGHVS and CDR2 FQNEAQ. The CDR3 is made up of 14 amino acids. In DNA form, the CDR3 reads TGTGCCAGCAGCGGTGGAGAGAGCACAGATACGCAGTATTTT. This sequence encodes CASSGGESTDTQYF. Full variable domain (outside the CDR3, taken from reference TRBV7-8 and TRBJ2-3): GAGVSQSPRYKVAKRGQDVALRCDPISGHVSLFWYQQALGQGPEFLTYFQNEAQLDKSGLPSDRFFAERPEGSVSTLKIQRTQQEDSAVYLCASSGGESTDTQYFGPGTRLTVL.

J is TRBJ1-5 and V is TRBV21-1. TRBV21-1 is described as a pseudogene. CDR3 length: 15 amino acids. CDR3 amino acids: CASSKFSRDDQPQHF. CDR3 DNA sequence: TGTGCCAGCAGCAAATTCTCGAGGGATGATCAGCCCCAGCATTTT.

The V and J genes are TRBV29-1 and TRBJ1-2, with 8 bases lining up with TRBD1. In germline, CDR1 is SQVTM, CDR2 ANQGSEA. With 7 bases clipped from V and 4 bases from J, the junction kept 17 bases outside the gene matches. This CDR3 has 16 residues. CDR3 loop: CSAPLTGVSHSYGYTF. The CDR3 coding sequence is TGCAGCGCCCCCCTGACAGGGGTCTCTCATAGCTATGGCTACACCTTC.

The chain carries TRBV7-2 and TRBJ1-4; TRBD1 agrees at 7 bases. J gave up 4 bases and V 6 bases, and 2 bases lay outside the gene matches. This CDR3 spans 13 amino acids. Germline assignment: CDR1 SGHTA and CDR2 FQGNSA. The CDR3 region has the DNA TGTGCCAGCAGTAACAGGGGTAATGAAAAACTGTTTTTT. Translating gives CASSNRGNEKLFF. Combining the CDR3 with reference TRBV7-2 and TRBJ1-4 gives the whole variable domain GAGVSQSPSNKVTEKGKDVELRCDPISGHTALYWYRQSLGQGLEFLIYFQGNSAPDKSGLPSDRFSAERTGGSVSTLTIQRTQQEDSAVYLCASSNRGNEKLFFGSGTQLSVL.

The chain carries TRBV11-2 and TRBJ2-4; 9 nucleotides align to TRBD1. The V gene end was trimmed by 5 bases and the J gene end by 5 bases; junction bases not matched to a gene: 7. The V gene's germline CDR1 is SGHAT and CDR2 FQNNGV. CDR3 length: 15 amino acids. The CDR3 nucleotides are TGTGCCAGCAGCACCCCACAGGGGGCCCAAAACATTCAGTACTTC. This encodes CASSTPQGAQNIQYF.

The CDR3 DNA reads TGTGCCAGCAGCTTGGCGGGGGGGATCTTTCGGTCTGGGGCCAACGTCCTGACTTTC. It encodes CASSLAGGIFRSGANVLTF. The chain joins TRBV5-5 to TRBJ2-6; 8 nucleotides line up with TRBD2. V gave up 0 bases and J gave up 1 base; unmatched junction bases: 9. This CDR3 region has 19 residues. From germline, CDR1 is SGHKS and CDR2 YYEKEE (reference sequence).

The J gene is TRBJ2-1, the V gene TRBV28, with D possibly matching TRBD2 (6 bases). This CDR3 has 12 residues. Germline V lookup: CDR1 MDHEN, CDR2 SYDVKM. V lost 6 bases, J lost 12 bases, and 15 bases lay in between. CDR3 protein: CASRLGGVGQFF. Here the CDR3 DNA reads TGTGCCAGCAGATTAGGAGGGGTTGGGCAGTTCTTC.

The gene calls are TRBV6-6 and TRBJ1-1; D gene uncertain. Germline lookup yields CDR1 MNHNY and CDR2 SVGAGI (reference sequence). Between the trimmed V and J ends, which lost 5 bases and 1 base, there was a span of 8 bases. The CDR3 length is 13 residues. The DNA of the CDR3 is TGTGCCAGCAGTCGGACGGAGAACACTGAAGCTTTCTTT. Translated: CASSRTENTEAFF.